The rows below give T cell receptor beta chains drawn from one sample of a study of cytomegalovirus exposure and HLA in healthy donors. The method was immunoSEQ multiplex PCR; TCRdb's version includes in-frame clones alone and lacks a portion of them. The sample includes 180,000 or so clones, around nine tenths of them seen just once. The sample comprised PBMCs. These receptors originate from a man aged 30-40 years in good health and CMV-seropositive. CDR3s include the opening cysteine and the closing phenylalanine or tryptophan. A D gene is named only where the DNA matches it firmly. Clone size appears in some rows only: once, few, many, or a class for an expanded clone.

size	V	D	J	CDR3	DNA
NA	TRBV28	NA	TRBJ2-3	CASNTVTDTQYF	TGTGCCAGCAACACTGTCACAGATACGCAGTATTTT
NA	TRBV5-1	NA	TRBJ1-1	CASSFRSTEAFF	TGCGCCAGCAGCTTCAGGAGCACTGAAGCTTTCTTT
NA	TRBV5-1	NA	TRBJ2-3	CASSSPPAGLEGTDTQYF	TGCGCCAGCAGCTCTCCCCCCGCGGGCCTCGAGGGCACAGATACGCAGTATTTT
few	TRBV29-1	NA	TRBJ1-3	CSAQGFSGNTIYF	TGCAGCGCTCAGGGTTTTTCTGGAAACACCATATATTTT
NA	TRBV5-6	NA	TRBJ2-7	CASSLRGQGVHYEQYF	TGTGCCAGCAGCCTTCGTGGCCAGGGAGTCCACTACGAGCAGTACTTC
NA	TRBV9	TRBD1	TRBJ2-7	CASSASGQGYEQYF	TGTGCCAGCAGCGCCTCGGGACAGGGGTACGAGCAGTACTTC
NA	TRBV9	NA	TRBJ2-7	CASSVGTVDEQYF	TGTGCCAGCAGCGTAGGGACAGTTGACGAGCAGTACTTC
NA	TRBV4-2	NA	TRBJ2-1	CASSQAFSSYNEQFF	TGTGCCAGCAGCCAAGCATTTAGCTCCTACAATGAGCAGTTCTTC
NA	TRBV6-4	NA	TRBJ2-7	CASSDDWGDEQYF	TGTGCCAGCAGTGACGATTGGGGAGACGAGCAGTACTTC
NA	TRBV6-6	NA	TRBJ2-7	CANIPWQRSSYEQYF	TGTGCCAACATCCCGTGGCAGCGAAGCTCCTACGAGCAGTACTTC
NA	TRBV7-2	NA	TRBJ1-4	CASSLAGSTNEKLFF	TGTGCCAGCAGCTTAGCGGGGTCAACTAATGAAAAACTGTTTTTT
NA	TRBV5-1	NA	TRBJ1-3	CASSFLDMSSGNTIYF	TGCGCCAGCAGCTTCCTCGACATGTCCTCTGGAAACACCATATATTTT
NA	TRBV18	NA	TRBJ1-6	CASSPRLLNSPLHF	TGTGCCAGCTCACCACGTCTCTTAAATTCACCCCTCCACTTT
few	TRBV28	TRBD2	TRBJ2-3	CASSDPGLAAAGTDTQYF	TGTGCCAGCAGTGACCCGGGACTAGCGGCCGCGGGCACAGATACGCAGTATTTT
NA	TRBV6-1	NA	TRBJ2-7	CAGGRAYEQYF	TGTGCCGGGGGCAGAGCCTACGAGCAGTACTTC
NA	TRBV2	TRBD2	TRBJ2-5	CASGGGLAQETQYF	TGTGCCAGCGGAGGGGGACTAGCCCAAGAGACCCAGTACTTC
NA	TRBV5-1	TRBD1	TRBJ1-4	CASSLREGAGEKLFF	TGCGCCAGCAGCTTGCGGGAGGGGGCCGGGGAAAAACTGTTTTTT
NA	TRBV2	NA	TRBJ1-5	CASSEKGPVPQHF	TGTGCCAGCAGTGAAAAGGGGCCGGTACCCCAGCATTTT
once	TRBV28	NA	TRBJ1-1	CASQDTNTEAFF	TGTGCCAGTCAGGACACTAACACTGAAGCTTTCTTT
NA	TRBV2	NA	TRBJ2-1	CASSGEIEQFF	TGTGCCAGCAGTGGAGAGATTGAGCAGTTCTTC
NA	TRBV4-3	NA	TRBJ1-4	CASSQETAGATNEKLFF	TGCGCCAGCAGCCAAGAAACGGCAGGGGCAACTAATGAAAAACTGTTTTTT
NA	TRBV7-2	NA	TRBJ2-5	CASSLSAGAGWETQYF	TGTGCCAGCAGCTTAAGTGCGGGGGCAGGTTGGGAGACCCAGTACTTC
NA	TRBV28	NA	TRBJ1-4	CASKEGGTNEKLFF	TGTGCCAGTAAAGAGGGGGGAACTAATGAAAAACTGTTTTTT
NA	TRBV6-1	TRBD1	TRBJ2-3	CASSADRGGRDTQYF	TGTGCCAGCAGCGCGGACAGGGGGGGTAGAGACACGCAGTATTTT
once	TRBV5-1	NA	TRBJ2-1	CASSLDNQYNEQFF	TGCGCCAGCAGCTTGGATAACCAGTACAATGAGCAGTTCTTC
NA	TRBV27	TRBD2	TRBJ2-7	CASSLFWTSGSYEQYF	TGTGCCAGCAGTTTATTTTGGACTAGCGGGTCCTACGAGCAGTACTTC
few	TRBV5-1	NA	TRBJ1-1	CASSFERGVTEAFF	TGCGCCAGCAGCTTTGAGAGGGGGGTCACTGAAGCTTTCTTT
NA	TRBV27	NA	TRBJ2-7	CASSLKGGRYEQYF	TGTGCCAGCAGTTTAAAGGGGGGACGCTACGAGCAGTACTTC
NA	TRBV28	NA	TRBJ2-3	CASSSPPTDTQYF	TGTGCCAGCAGTTCCCCACCCACAGATACGCAGTATTTT
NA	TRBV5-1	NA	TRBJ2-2	CASSSISRNTGELFF	TGCGCCAGCAGCTCAATTAGCAGGAACACCGGGGAGCTGTTTTTT
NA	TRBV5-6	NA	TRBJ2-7	CASSIWGNSYEQYF	TGTGCCAGCAGCATATGGGGGAACTCCTACGAGCAGTACTTC
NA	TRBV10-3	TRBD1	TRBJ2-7	CAISETDRSSYEQYF	TGTGCCATCAGTGAGACGGACAGGAGCTCCTACGAGCAGTACTTC
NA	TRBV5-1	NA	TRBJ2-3	CASSQDSTDTQYF	TGCGCCAGCAGCCAGGACAGCACAGATACGCAGTATTTT